These 15 T cell receptor beta chains share one sample of origin, sequenced in a study of Ad26.COV2.S vaccination and SARS-CoV-2 variants. Some clones are missing from TCRdb's copy, which holds only in-frame ones; the method was immunoSEQ multiplex PCR. This sample yields 200,000 to 250,000 clones, of which around 87% are seen a single time; around 11% belongs to the top ten. Stated treatment: about 20 received Ad26.COV2.S at low or high dose, single or two shots; five or six received placebo; per-sample allocation not given. Sampling was performed 63 days after the first vaccine or placebo injection. This specimen was peripheral blood, taken in a trial of Ad26.COV2.S vaccine versus placebo. These receptors all come from a person aged 18-65 years who received the Ad26.COV2.S COVID-19 vaccine or a placebo.

This chain uses TRBV27 with TRBJ2-1, with TRBD2 identical over 8 bases. Germline CDR1 and CDR2: MNHEY and SMNVEV (reference sequence). The CDR3 length is 13 residues. J was trimmed by 8 bases and V by 2 bases; bases with no gene match: 2. DNA for the CDR3: TGTGCCAGCAGTTTACTCGGGGGGGATGAGCAGTTCTTC. It codes for CASSLLGGDEQFF.

The chain carries TRBV28 and TRBJ2-2; D is tentatively TRBD1 or TRBD2 (5 bases each). Trimming cost V 8 bases and J 0 bases, with 13 bases left between them. The CDR3 runs to 15 residues. Germline V lookup: CDR1 MDHEN, CDR2 SYDVKM. The CDR3 loop reads CASGTLAPNTGELFF. The CDR3 DNA is TGTGCCAGCGGGACCTTAGCCCCGAACACCGGGGAGCTGTTTTTT.

V is TRBV11-2 and J is TRBJ1-4; possible D gene TRBD1, 5 bases. Trimming stripped 5 bases from V and 8 bases from J, with 15 bases between. CDR3 size: 14 residues. The germline V gene has CDR1 SGHAT and CDR2 FQNNGV. This chain's CDR3 is CASSQTHRPEKLFF. Written as DNA, the CDR3 is TGTGCCAGCAGCCAGACGCACAGGCCGGAAAAACTGTTTTTT.

The chain links TRBV28 to TRBJ1-1, with no clear D. This CDR3 is built from 14 residues. V lost 2 bases and J 0 bases, leaving 7 bases between the germline ends. CDR1 MDHEN and CDR2 SYDVKM come from the germline V gene. The CDR3, as DNA: TGTGCCAGCAGTTTAGCCTTTCTGAACACTGAAGCTTTCTTT. It translates to CASSLAFLNTEAFF.

The chain has TRBV7-3 and TRBJ2-1; 12 bases map to TRBD2. The length of the CDR3 is 15 residues. CDR1 and CDR2 (germline): SGHTA, FQGTGA. With 2 bases clipped from V and 7 bases from J, the junction kept 3 bases outside the gene matches. CDR3 nucleotide sequence: TGTGCCAGCAGCTTACTTGGGACTAGCGGGAATGAGCAGTTCTTC. Encoded protein: CASSLLGTSGNEQFF.

The CDR3 sequence: CASSQLQGAAEAFF. DNA for the CDR3: TGCGCCAGCAGCCAATTACAGGGGGCGGCTGAAGCTTTCTTT. This chain uses TRBV4-3 with TRBJ1-1, with 9 bases aligning to TRBD1. Germline V CDR1 and CDR2: LGHNA, YSLEER. The J segment lost 6 bases and the V segment lost 2 bases, leaving 4 bases of the junction unmatched. This CDR3 has 14 amino acids.

The chain couples TRBV12-3 or TRBV12-4 to TRBJ1-2, with D possibly TRBD1 on 5 matching bases. V was cut by 7 bases and J by 6 bases, with 15 bases left in between. This CDR3 has 13 residues. The CDR3 sequence: CASTLGRPHGYTF. The DNA of the CDR3 is TGTGCCAGCACCTTGGGGCGGCCGCATGGCTACACCTTC.

Only one count was recorded for this clone. V usage is TRBV28 and J usage is TRBJ1-5; D perhaps matches TRBD1 (6 bases). The CDR3 has 15 residues. V was shortened by 1 base and J by 7 bases, with 14 bases between the two germline ends. Looked up from germline, CDR1 is MDHEN and CDR2 is SYDVKM. CDR3 bases: TGTGCCAGCAGTTTATTGGCAGGGGATAAACAGCCCCAGCATTTT. This gives the protein CASSLLAGDKQPQHF.

The chain couples TRBV7-3 to TRBJ2-7; no firm D call. With 0 bases removed from V and 3 bases from J, the gap between germline ends came to 12 bases. This CDR3 contains 15 residues. Germline loops: CDR1 SGHTA, CDR2 FQGTGA. CDR3 region: CASSLTRDGNYEQYF. The CDR3, as DNA: TGTGCCAGCAGCTTAACTAGAGACGGCAACTACGAGCAGTACTTC.

This chain links TRBV29-1 with TRBJ1-1; D remains unclear. Trimming shortened V by 5 bases and J by 5 bases, and 9 bases separated the two germline ends. CDR1 and CDR2 from the germline V gene are SQVTM and ANQGSEA. The length of the CDR3 is 11 residues. The CDR3 DNA follows: TGCAGCGTTAGGAATGGGACTGAAGCTTTCTTT. The encoded protein is CSVRNGTEAFF. Looking up the rest from reference TRBV29-1 and TRBJ1-1 gives the full variable domain: SAVISQKPSRDICQRGTSLTIQCQVDSQVTMMFWYRQQPGQSLTLIATANQGSEATYESGFVIDKFPISRPNLTFSTLTVSNMSPEDSSIYLCSVRNGTEAFFGQGTRLTVV.

V and J are TRBV6-2 or TRBV6-3 and TRBJ1-5; D is undetermined. V lost 6 bases and J 0 bases, leaving 12 bases between the germline ends. Looked up from germline, CDR1 is MNHEY and CDR2 is SVGEGT. This CDR3 contains 15 residues. The CDR3 protein is CASSIIGYSNQPQHF. The CDR3 DNA follows: TGTGCCAGCAGCATTATCGGTTATAGCAATCAGCCCCAGCATTTT.

DNA of the CDR3: TGTGCCAGCAGCTTATCAGCGTTTTGGGGGAGGAACACCATATATTTT. It specifies CASSLSAFWGRNTIYF. The genes are TRBV7-6 and TRBJ1-3, with D possibly TRBD1 on 5 matching bases. Looked up from germline, CDR1 is SGHVS and CDR2 is FNYEAQ. The CDR3 consists of 16 residues. Trimming removed 2 bases from V and 7 bases from J, with 18 bases in between.

In its sample, this clone was seen a few times. The chain employs TRBV5-1 and TRBJ2-3, with TRBD2 identical over 7 bases. V dropped 2 bases and J dropped 1; count of bases not matched to a gene: 10. The CDR3 covers 17 residues. Looked up from germline, CDR1 is SGHRS and CDR2 is YFSETQ. Written as DNA, the CDR3 is TGCGCCAGCAGCTTAGGAAAAGTGGGGAGGGGCACAGATACGCAGTATTTT. This encodes CASSLGKVGRGTDTQYF.

The chain combines TRBV3-1 (or the pseudogene TRBV3-2) with TRBJ1-2, with D hard to call. V was clipped by 0 bases and J by 6 bases, with 17 bases between them. Germline CDR1 LGHDT, CDR2 YNNKEL (reference sequence). This CDR3 has 16 amino acids. The CDR3 loop is CASSQDIGRRADGYTF. As DNA, the CDR3 is TGTGCCAGCAGCCAAGACATAGGCAGGAGGGCTGATGGCTACACCTTC.

V gene TRBV6-5 combines with J gene TRBJ1-5; D not resolved. The CDR3 totals 13 residues. Trimming pared 4 bases from V and 3 bases from J, leaving 7 bases between. Germline-derived CDR1 and CDR2 are MNHEY and SVGAGI. CDR3 bases: TGTGCCAGCAGTTCCATGACCAATCAGCCCCAGCATTTT. Residues: CASSSMTNQPQHF.